These T cell receptor beta chains were read from a single sample in a study of T cell responses to AZD1222 COVID-19 vaccine. Profiled with immunoSEQ multiplex PCR; TCRdb holds only in-frame clones, not every one. The table has about 150,000 clones, over 70% seen once. Sequencing was performed on peripheral blood, taken 28 days after the second AZD1222 dose. These receptor sequences come from an adult who received the AZD1222 COVID-19 vaccine. Both conserved end residues are part of each CDR3. D genes are given only for firm matches. A row's size may be missing; if present it is once, few, many or a size class.

d_call	v_call	clone_size	j_call	cdr3_nt	cdr3_aa
NA	TRBV6-2/TRBV6-3	NA	TRBJ2-3	TGTGCCAGCAGTAAGAGCGGGCTAAGCACAGATACGCAGTATTTT	CASSKSGLSTDTQYF
NA	TRBV6-2/TRBV6-3	few	TRBJ1-5	TGTGCCAGCAGTTACACGGGCGGGAGTCAGCCCCAGCATTTT	CASSYTGGSQPQHF
NA	TRBV4-3	NA	TRBJ2-3	TGCGCCAGCAGCCATGAGCGTCGAAGCACAGATACGCAGTATTTT	CASSHERRSTDTQYF
NA	TRBV5-6	NA	TRBJ2-7	TGTGCCAGCAGCTCCTCCCTTTTGGGGAGTTACGAGCAGTACTTC	CASSSSLLGSYEQYF
NA	TRBV28	NA	TRBJ1-2	TGTGCCAGCGGACCCGAATCCCTTGGCTATGGCTACACCTTC	CASGPESLGYGYTF
NA	TRBV5-1	NA	TRBJ2-5	TGCGCCAGCAGCTTGGCCCCTGGATATCAAGAGACCCAGTACTTC	CASSLAPGYQETQYF
NA	TRBV19	NA	TRBJ2-1	TGTGCCAGTAGACAAGATACAAGCTCCTACAATGAGCAGTTCTTC	CASRQDTSSYNEQFF
TRBD1	TRBV19	NA	TRBJ2-2	TGTGCCAGTAGTATTGGGACAGGGAACACCGGGGAGCTGTTTTTT	CASSIGTGNTGELFF
NA	TRBV7-7	NA	TRBJ2-3	TGTGCTAGCAGCCCAGAGACAGCTAGCACAGATACGCAGTATTTT	CASSPETASTDTQYF
TRBD1	TRBV6-2/TRBV6-3	NA	TRBJ2-7	TGTGCCAGCAGTAACCCAGGGGGCAGCTACGAGCAGTACTTC	CASSNPGGSYEQYF
TRBD2	TRBV2	NA	TRBJ2-1	TGTGCCAGCAGTGAAGGGACTAGCGGAAGATACAATGAGCAGTTCTTC	CASSEGTSGRYNEQFF
TRBD2	TRBV5-1	NA	TRBJ2-1	TGCGCCAGCAGCGGGGCCGGACTAGCGGGAGGGAATGAGCAGTTCTTC	CASSGAGLAGGNEQFF
NA	TRBV5-1	NA	TRBJ2-7	TGCGCCAGCAGCTTGGGTGTTATCGACGAGCAGTACTTC	CASSLGVIDEQYF
NA	TRBV5-4	NA	TRBJ2-3	TGTGCCAGCAGCCTCGGGATTTCTAACACAGATACGCAGTATTTT	CASSLGISNTDTQYF
NA	TRBV9	once	TRBJ1-5	TGTGCCAGCAGCGAGGGACGCAGCAATCAGCCCCAGCATTTT	CASSEGRSNQPQHF